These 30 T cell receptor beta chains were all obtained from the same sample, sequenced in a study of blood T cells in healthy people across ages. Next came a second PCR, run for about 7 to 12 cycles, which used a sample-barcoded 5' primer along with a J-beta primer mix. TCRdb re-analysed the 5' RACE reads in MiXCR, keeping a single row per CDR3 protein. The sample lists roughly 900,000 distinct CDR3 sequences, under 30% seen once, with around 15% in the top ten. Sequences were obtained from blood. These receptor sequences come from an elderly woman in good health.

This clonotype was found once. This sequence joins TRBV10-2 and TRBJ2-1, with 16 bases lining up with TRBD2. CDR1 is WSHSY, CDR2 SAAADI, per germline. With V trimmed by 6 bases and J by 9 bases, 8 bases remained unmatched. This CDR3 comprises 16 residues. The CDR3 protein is CASRLGTSGGAGEQFF. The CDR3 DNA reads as TGCGCCAGCAGGTTGGGGACTAGCGGGGGGGCCGGTGAGCAGTTCTTC.

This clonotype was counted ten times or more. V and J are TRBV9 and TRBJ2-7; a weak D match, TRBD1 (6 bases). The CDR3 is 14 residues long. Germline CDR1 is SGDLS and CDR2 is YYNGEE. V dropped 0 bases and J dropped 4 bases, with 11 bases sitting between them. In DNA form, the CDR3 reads TGTGCCAGCAGCGTAGAGGGACAATTTTACGAGCAGTACTTC. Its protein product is CASSVEGQFYEQYF.

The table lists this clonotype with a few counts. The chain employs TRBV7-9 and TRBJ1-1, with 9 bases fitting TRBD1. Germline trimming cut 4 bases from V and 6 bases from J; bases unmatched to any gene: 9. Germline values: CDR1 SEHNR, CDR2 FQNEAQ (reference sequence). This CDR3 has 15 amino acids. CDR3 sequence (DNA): TGTGCCAGCAGCTCGCTAAGGACAGGGGAGGCTGAAGCTTTCTTT. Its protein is CASSSLRTGEAEAFF.

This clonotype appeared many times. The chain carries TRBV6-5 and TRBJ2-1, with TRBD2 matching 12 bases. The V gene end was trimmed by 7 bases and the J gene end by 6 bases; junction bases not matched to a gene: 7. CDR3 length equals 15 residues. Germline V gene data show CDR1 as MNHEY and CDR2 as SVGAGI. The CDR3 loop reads CASNPSGGAFNEQFF. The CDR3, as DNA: TGTGCCAGCAACCCTAGCGGGGGGGCCTTCAATGAGCAGTTCTTC.

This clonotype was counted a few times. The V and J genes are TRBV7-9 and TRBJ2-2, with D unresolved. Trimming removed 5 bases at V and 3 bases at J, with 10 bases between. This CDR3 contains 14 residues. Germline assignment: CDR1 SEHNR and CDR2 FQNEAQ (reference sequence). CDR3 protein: CASSPQADTGELFF. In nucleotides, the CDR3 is TGTGCCAGCAGCCCCCAGGCGGACACCGGGGAGCTGTTTTTT.

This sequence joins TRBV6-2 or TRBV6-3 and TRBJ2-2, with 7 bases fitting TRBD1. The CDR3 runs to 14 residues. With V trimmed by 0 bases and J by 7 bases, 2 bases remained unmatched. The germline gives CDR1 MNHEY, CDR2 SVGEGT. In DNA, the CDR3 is TGTGCCAGCAGTTACTCTGGGACAGTCGGGGAGCTGTTTTTT. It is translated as CASSYSGTVGELFF.

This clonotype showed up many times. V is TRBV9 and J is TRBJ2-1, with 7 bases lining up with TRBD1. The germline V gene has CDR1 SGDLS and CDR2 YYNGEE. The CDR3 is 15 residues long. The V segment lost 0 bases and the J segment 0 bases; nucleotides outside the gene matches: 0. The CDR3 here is CASSVGQGSYNEQFF. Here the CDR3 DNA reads TGTGCCAGCAGCGTAGGACAGGGCTCCTACAATGAGCAGTTCTTC.

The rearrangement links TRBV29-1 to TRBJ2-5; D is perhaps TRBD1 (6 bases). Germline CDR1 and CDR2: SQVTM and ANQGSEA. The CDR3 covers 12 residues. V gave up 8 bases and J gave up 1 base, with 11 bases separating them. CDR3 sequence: CSYSDSQETQYF. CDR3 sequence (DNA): TGCAGCTACTCGGACAGCCAAGAGACCCAGTACTTC.

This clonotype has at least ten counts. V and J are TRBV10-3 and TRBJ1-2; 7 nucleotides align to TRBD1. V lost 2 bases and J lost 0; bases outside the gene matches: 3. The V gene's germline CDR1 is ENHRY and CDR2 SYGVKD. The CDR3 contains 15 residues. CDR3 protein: CAISEGTVANYGYTF. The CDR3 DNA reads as TGTGCCATCAGTGAGGGGACAGTGGCTAACTATGGCTACACCTTC.

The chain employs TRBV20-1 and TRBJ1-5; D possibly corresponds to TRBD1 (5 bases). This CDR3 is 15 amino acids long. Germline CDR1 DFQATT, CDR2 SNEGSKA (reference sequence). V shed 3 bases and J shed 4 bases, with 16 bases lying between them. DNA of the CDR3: TGCAGTGCTAGCCCCAGGTCGGGGGGAAATCAGCCCCAGCATTTT. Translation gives CSASPRSGGNQPQHF.

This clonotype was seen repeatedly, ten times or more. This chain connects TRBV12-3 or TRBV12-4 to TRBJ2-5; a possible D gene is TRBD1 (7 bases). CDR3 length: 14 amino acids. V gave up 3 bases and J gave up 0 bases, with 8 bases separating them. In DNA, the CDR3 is TGTGCCAGCAGTTTCAGGGGGGACCAAGAGACCCAGTACTTC. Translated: CASSFRGDQETQYF.

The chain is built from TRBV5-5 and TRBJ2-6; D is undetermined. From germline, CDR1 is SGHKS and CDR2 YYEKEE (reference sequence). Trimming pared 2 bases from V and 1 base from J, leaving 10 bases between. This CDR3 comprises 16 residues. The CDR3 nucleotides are TGTGCCAGCAGCTTACAGATTACTTCTGGGGCCAACGTCCTGACTTTC. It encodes CASSLQITSGANVLTF.

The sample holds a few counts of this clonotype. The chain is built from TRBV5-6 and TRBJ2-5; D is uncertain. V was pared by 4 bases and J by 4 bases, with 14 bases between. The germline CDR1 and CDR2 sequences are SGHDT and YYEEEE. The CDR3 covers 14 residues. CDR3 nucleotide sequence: TGTGCCAGCAGCGCTGACCTAAACGGAGAGACCCAGTACTTC. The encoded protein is CASSADLNGETQYF.

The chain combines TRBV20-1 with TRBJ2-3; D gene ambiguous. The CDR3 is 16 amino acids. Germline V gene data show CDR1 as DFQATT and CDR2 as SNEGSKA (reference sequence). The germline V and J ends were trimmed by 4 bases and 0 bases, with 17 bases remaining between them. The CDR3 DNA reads TGCAGTGCTATAAGACCGGATTTGACAAGCACAGATACGCAGTATTTT. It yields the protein CSAIRPDLTSTDTQYF.

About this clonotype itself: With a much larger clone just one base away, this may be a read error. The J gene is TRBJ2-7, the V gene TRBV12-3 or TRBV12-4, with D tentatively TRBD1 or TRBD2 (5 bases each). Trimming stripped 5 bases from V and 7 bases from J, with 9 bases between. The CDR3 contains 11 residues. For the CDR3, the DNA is TGTGCCAGCAGTGGGGGAAATGAGCAGTACTTC. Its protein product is CASSGGNEQYF.

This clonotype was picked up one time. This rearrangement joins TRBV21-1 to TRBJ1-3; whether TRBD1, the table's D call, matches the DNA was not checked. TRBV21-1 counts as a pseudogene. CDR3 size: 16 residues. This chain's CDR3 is CASSKDRAVSGNTIYF. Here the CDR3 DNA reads TGTGCCAGCAGCAAGGACCGGGCCGTCTCTGGAAACACCATATATTTT.

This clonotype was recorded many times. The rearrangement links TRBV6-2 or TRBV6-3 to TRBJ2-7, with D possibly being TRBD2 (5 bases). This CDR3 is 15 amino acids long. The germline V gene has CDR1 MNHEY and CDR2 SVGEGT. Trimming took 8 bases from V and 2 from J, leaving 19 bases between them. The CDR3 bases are TGTGCCAGCTCCTATGCGGAGGACCAAACCTACGAGCAGTACTTC. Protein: CASSYAEDQTYEQYF.

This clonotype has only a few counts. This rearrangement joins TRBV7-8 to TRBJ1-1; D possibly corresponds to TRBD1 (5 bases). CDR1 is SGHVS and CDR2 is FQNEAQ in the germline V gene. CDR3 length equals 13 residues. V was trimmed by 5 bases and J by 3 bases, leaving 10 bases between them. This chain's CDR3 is CASSPGAYTEAFF. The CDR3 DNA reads TGTGCCAGCAGCCCCGGGGCCTACACTGAAGCTTTCTTT.

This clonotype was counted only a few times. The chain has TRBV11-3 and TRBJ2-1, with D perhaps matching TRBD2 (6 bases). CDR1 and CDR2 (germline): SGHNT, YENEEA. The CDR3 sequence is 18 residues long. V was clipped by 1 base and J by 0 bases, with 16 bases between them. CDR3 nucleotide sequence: TGTGCCAGCAGCTTAGCCCCGGGACTCCCCAGCTCCTACAATGAGCAGTTCTTC. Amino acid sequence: CASSLAPGLPSSYNEQFF. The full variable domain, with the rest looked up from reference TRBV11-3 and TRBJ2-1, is EAGVVQSPRYKIIEKKQPVAFWCNPISGHNTLYWYLQNLGQGPELLIRYENEEAVDDSQLPKDRFSAERLKGVDSTLKIQPAELGDSAVYLCASSLAPGLPSSYNEQFFGPGTRLTVL.

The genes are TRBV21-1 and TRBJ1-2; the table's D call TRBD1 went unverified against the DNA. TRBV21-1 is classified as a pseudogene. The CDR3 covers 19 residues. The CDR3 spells CANSKAPLTGERANYGYTF. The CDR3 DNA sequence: TGTGCCAACAGCAAAGCTCCCCTGACAGGGGAGAGGGCAAACTATGGCTACACCTTC.

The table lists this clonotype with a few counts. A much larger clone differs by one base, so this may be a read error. As DNA, the CDR3 is TGTGCCAGCAGTTACCGTGGGGACGGTTGGAATTACAATGAGCAGTACTTC. Amino acids: CASSYRGDGWNYNEQYF. This chain uses TRBV6-2 or TRBV6-3 with TRBJ2-1; D might be TRBD1 or TRBD2, each matching 5 bases. The DNA end is a closer match to TRBJ2-7, so the J assignment may be wrong. Germline assignment: CDR1 MNHEY and CDR2 SVGEGT. This CDR3 is built from 17 residues.

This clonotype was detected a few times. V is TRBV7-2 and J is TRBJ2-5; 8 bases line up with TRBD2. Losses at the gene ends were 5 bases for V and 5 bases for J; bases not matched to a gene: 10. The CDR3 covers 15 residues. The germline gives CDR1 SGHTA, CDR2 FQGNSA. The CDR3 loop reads CASSIIRGGEETQYF. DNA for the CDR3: TGTGCCAGCAGCATCATCCGGGGGGGAGAGGAGACCCAGTACTTC.

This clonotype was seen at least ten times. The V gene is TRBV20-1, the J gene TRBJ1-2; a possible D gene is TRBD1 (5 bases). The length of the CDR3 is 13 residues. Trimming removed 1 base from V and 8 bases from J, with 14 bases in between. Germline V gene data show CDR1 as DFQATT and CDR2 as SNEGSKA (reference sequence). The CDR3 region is CSARVGALGGYTF. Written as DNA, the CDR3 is TGCAGTGCTAGAGTAGGGGCCCTCGGCGGCTACACCTTC.

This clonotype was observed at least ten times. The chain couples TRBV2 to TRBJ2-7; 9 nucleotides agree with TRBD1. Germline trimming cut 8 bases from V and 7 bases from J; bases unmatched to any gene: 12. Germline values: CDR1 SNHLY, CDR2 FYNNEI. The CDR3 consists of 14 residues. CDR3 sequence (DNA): TGTGCCAGCTCCACAAGGGACAGGGCCGGAGAGCAGTACTTC. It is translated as CASSTRDRAGEQYF. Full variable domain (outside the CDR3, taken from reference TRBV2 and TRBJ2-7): EPEVTQTPSHQVTQMGQEVILRCVPISNHLYFYWYRQILGQKVEFLVSFYNNEISEKSEIFDDQFSVERPDGSNFTLKIRSTKLEDSAMYFCASSTRDRAGEQYFGPGTRLTVT.

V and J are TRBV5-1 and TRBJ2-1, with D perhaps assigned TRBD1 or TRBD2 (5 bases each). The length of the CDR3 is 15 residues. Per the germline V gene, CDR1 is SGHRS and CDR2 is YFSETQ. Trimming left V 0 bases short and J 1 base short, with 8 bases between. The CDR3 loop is CASSLDEGSYNEQFF. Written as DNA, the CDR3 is TGCGCCAGCAGCTTGGATGAGGGGTCCTACAATGAGCAGTTCTTC.

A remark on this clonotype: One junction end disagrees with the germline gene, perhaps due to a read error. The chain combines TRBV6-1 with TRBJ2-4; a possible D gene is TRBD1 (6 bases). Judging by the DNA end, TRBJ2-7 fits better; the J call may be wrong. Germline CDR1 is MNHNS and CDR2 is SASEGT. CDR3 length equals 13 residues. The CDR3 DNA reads TGTGCCTGCAGTCGAACAGGGAGATACGAGCAGTACTTC. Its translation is CACSRTGRYEQYF.

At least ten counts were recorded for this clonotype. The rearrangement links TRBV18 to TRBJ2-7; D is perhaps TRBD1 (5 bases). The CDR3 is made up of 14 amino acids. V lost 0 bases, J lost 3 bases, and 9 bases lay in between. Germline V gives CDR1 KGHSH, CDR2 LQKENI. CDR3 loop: CASSPPSRVYEQYF. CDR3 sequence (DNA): TGTGCCAGCTCACCACCTTCCAGGGTCTACGAGCAGTACTTC.

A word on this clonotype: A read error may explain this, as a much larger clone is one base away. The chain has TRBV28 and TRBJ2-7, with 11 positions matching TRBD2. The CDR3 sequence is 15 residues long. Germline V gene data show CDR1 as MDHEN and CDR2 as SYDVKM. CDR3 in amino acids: CAGSFTGLAAYEQYF. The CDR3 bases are TGTGCCGGCAGTTTTACGGGACTAGCGGCCTACGAGCAGTACTTC.

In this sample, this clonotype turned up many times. This CDR3 is CSVAGTGGTEQYF. In nucleotides, the CDR3 is TGCAGCGTGGCCGGGACAGGGGGCACCGAGCAGTACTTC. The chain employs TRBV29-1 and TRBJ2-7; TRBD1 agrees at 12 bases. Germline lookup yields CDR1 SQVTM and CDR2 ANQGSEA. The J segment lost 6 bases and the V segment lost 6 bases, leaving 6 bases of the junction unmatched. The length of the CDR3 is 13 residues.

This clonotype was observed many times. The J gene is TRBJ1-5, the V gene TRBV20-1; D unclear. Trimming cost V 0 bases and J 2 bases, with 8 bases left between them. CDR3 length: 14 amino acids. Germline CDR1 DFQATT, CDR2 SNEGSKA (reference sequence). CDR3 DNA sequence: TGCAGTGCTAGAGAGGCCGGGGGCAATCAGCCCCAGCATTTT. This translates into CSAREAGGNQPQHF.